This is a list of T cell receptor beta chains from one sample in a study of identical twins. From the 5' RACE reads, TCRdb called clonotypes with MiXCR, one entry per CDR3 protein. The sample has 1.5 million or so distinct CDR3 sequences; 25% to 35% are singletons. The sequenced sample was cord blood. Every receptor here comes from a newborn girl in good health. Both conserved end residues are part of each CDR3. The order of the fields is clone size, V gene, J gene, D gene, CDR3 protein, CDR3 DNA. A D gene is named only where the DNA matches it firmly. Part of the rows lack a size; the others show once, few, many or a class for expanded clones.

>-|TRBV6-2/TRBV6-3|TRBJ2-3|-
CASRWGPSFGDTQYF
TGTGCCAGCAGATGGGGCCCTTCTTTTGGGGATACGCAGTATTTT
>-|TRBV6-1|TRBJ1-1|-
CASCREMNTEAFF
TGTGCCAGCTGCCGGGAGATGAACACTGAAGCTTTCTTT
>-|TRBV28|TRBJ2-3|-
CASPDLNTDTQYF
TGTGCCAGCCCGGATCTGAACACAGATACGCAGTATTTT
>-|TRBV6-1|TRBJ1-1|-
CATRPREAFF
TGTGCCACCAGGCCCAGGGAAGCTTTCTTT
>few|TRBV28|TRBJ1-1|-
CASSLTGGRAEAFF
TGTGCCAGCAGTTTAACCGGGGGGAGGGCTGAAGCTTTCTTT
>-|TRBV2|TRBJ2-4|TRBD1
CASSETGAKNIQYF
TGTGCCAGCAGTGAGACAGGGGCCAAAAACATTCAGTACTTC
>few|TRBV9|TRBJ2-7|-
CASSVEPTGYEQYF
TGTGCCAGCAGCGTAGAACCAACGGGCTACGAGCAGTACTTC
>few|TRBV28|TRBJ2-2|-
CASSLRRAGFFTGELFF
TGTGCCAGCAGTTTAAGAAGGGCAGGTTTCTTCACCGGGGAGCTGTTTTTT
>many|TRBV7-9|TRBJ1-4|-
CASSFAATNEKLFF
TGTGCCAGCAGCTTCGCAGCAACTAATGAAAAACTGTTTTTT
>-|TRBV2|TRBJ1-5|-
CASTEKRNSNQPQHF
TGTGCCAGCACCGAGAAGCGCAATAGCAATCAGCCCCAGCATTTT
>few|TRBV5-1|TRBJ2-2|TRBD2
CASRPSGGAGELFF
TGCGCCAGCAGGCCTAGCGGGGGGGCCGGGGAGCTGTTTTTT
>few|TRBV5-6|TRBJ2-7|TRBD1
CASSHTGGEQYF
TGTGCCAGCAGCCATACAGGGGGCGAGCAGTACTTC
>few|TRBV6-1|TRBJ2-7|TRBD1
CASSESMGQGTYEQYF
TGTGCCAGCAGTGAATCGATGGGACAGGGGACCTACGAGCAGTACTTC
>many|TRBV7-9|TRBJ1-5|-
CASSLGAQPQHF
TGTGCCAGCAGCTTGGGGGCTCAGCCCCAGCATTTT
>few|TRBV7-2|TRBJ2-4|TRBD1
CASSLGDRVGEQYF
TGTGCCAGCAGCTTAGGGGACAGGGTGGGGGAGCAGTACTTC
>-|TRBV3-1|TRBJ2-7|-
CASSQVHRDSYEQYF
TGTGCCAGCAGCCAAGTGCACAGGGACTCCTACGAGCAGTACTTC
>few|TRBV10-3|TRBJ2-4|-
CAISEGYRAYEQYF
TGTGCCATCAGTGAAGGCTACCGAGCCTATGAGCAGTACTTC
>-|TRBV4-2|TRBJ2-1|TRBD2
CASSQAHLADLDNEQFF
TGTGCCAGCAGCCAAGCCCACCTAGCGGACTTAGACAATGAGCAGTTCTTC
>-|TRBV30|TRBJ2-3|TRBD2
CAWVSGGSTDTQYF
TGTGCCTGGGTTAGCGGGGGAAGCACAGATACGCAGTATTTT
>few|TRBV28|TRBJ1-2|-
CASSLYPPLIGSGGGYGYTF
TGTGCCAGCAGTTTATATCCCCCTTTAATAGGTTCGGGGGGCGGCTATGGCTACACCTTC
>few|TRBV9|TRBJ2-1|TRBD2
CASSVGRLAGTDNEQFF
TGTGCCAGCAGCGTAGGGAGACTAGCGGGAACCGACAATGAGCAGTTCTTC
>-|TRBV6-4|TRBJ1-1|-
CASALKRAGGLNTEAFF
TGTGCCAGCGCCTTAAAAAGGGCTGGGGGGCTGAACACTGAAGCTTTCTTT
>-|TRBV20-1|TRBJ2-1|TRBD2
CSARGTSGLKNSYNEQFF
TGCAGTGCTAGAGGGACTAGCGGCCTTAAGAATTCTTACAATGAGCAGTTCTTC
>few|TRBV12-3/TRBV12-4|TRBJ2-1|-
CASIGGLVYNEQFF
TGTGCCAGCATCGGTGGGCTGGTCTACAATGAGCAGTTCTTC
>-|TRBV7-9|TRBJ2-7|TRBD1
CASSFEGTGRYEQYF
TGTGCCAGCAGCTTTGAAGGGACAGGGAGATACGAGCAGTACTTC
>few|TRBV24-1|TRBJ2-2|-
CATSDTPTSGELFF
TGTGCCACCAGTGATACCCCCACAAGCGGGGAGCTGTTTTTT
>once|TRBV4-1|TRBJ2-7|-
CASSQAFTYEQYF
TGCGCCAGCAGCCAAGCTTTCACCTACGAGCAGTACTTC
>-|TRBV5-1|TRBJ2-1|TRBD2
CASSLISSGYNEQFF
TGCGCCAGCAGCTTGATCTCTAGCGGATACAATGAGCAGTTCTTC
>few|TRBV3-1|TRBJ2-1|-
CASSQEAGIAYNEQFF
TGTGCCAGCAGCCAAGAAGCCGGAATAGCATACAATGAGCAGTTCTTC
>-|TRBV7-2|TRBJ2-5|-
CASSSAGTHFNEQYF
TGTGCCAGCAGCTCCGCCGGGACGCATTTCAATGAGCAGTACTTC
>few|TRBV12-3/TRBV12-4|TRBJ2-1|-
CASSTRQGGDEQFF
TGTGCCAGCAGTACGCGACAGGGAGGCGATGAGCAGTTCTTC
>-|TRBV6-2/TRBV6-3|TRBJ2-5|TRBD2
CASSYPARRDYLYNEQYF
TGTGCCAGCAGTTACCCAGCCCGCCGGGACTACCTATACAATGAGCAGTACTTC
>once|TRBV24-1|TRBJ2-1|-
CATSDSRDGGYNEQFF
TGTGCCACCAGTGATTCCCGGGACGGGGGTTACAATGAGCAGTTCTTC
>-|TRBV19|TRBJ2-7|TRBD2
CASRPTTSGRMNAYEQYF
TGTGCCAGTAGGCCAACGACTAGCGGGAGAATGAACGCCTACGAGCAGTACTTC
>few|TRBV25-1|TRBJ2-1|TRBD2
CASSEYPWASGANEQFF
TGTGCCAGCAGTGAATATCCCTGGGCTAGCGGGGCGAATGAGCAGTTCTTC
>-|TRBV27|TRBJ1-5|-
CASREGYSNQPQHF
TGTGCCAGCAGGGAGGGGTATAGCAATCAGCCCCAGCATTTT
>-|TRBV14|TRBJ2-7|-
CASSRPPSSYEQYF
TGTGCCAGCAGCCGACCACCGAGCTCCTACGAGCAGTACTTC
>few|TRBV13|TRBJ2-4|TRBD2
CASSFSGRDGRHQYF
TGTGCCAGCAGCTTCTCCGGGAGGGACGGTAGGCATCAGTACTTC
>-|TRBV10-3|TRBJ2-7|-
CAISEREYEQYF
TGTGCCATCAGTGAGCGAGAGTACGAGCAGTACTTC
>few|TRBV20-1|TRBJ2-1|-
CSAREHGAGITYNEQFF
TGCAGTGCTAGAGAACATGGGGCGGGGATAACCTACAATGAGCAGTTCTTC
>-|TRBV7-2|TRBJ2-4|TRBD1
CASSFQGAVGKNIQYF
TGTGCCAGCAGCTTTCAGGGGGCTGTGGGCAAAAACATTCAGTACTTC
>many|TRBV4-2|TRBJ1-2|-
CASSQGFNYGYTF
TGTGCCAGCAGCCAAGGTTTTAACTATGGCTACACCTTC
>few|TRBV5-1|TRBJ2-1|-
CASSLVWGYNEQFF
TGCGCCAGCAGCTTGGTATGGGGGTACAATGAGCAGTTCTTC
>few|TRBV6-1|TRBJ1-2|TRBD1
CASSDSRTGGYGYTF
TGTGCCAGCAGTGATTCTAGGACAGGGGGCTATGGCTACACCTTC
>-|TRBV9|TRBJ2-3|-
CASSVDGYTDTQYF
TGTGCCAGCAGCGTAGATGGGTACACAGATACGCAGTATTTT
>few|TRBV9|TRBJ2-3|TRBD2
CASSVALAGPSTDTQYF
TGTGCCAGCAGCGTAGCTCTAGCGGGACCTAGCACAGATACGCAGTATTTT
>-|TRBV7-7|TRBJ2-7|-
CASSLVPMGEQYF
TGTGCCAGCAGCTTAGTCCCTATGGGCGAGCAGTACTTC
>many|TRBV27|TRBJ2-1|-
CASSLFSGLYNEQFF
TGTGCCAGCAGTTTATTTAGCGGACTCTACAATGAGCAGTTCTTC
>few|TRBV12-3/TRBV12-4|TRBJ1-4|TRBD1
CASSFTRFRDRELNEKLFF
TGTGCCAGCAGTTTTACTAGATTCCGGGACAGGGAGCTTAATGAAAAACTGTTTTTT